This record concerns one T cell receptor (beta chain) sequence. Its antigen is still unknown. Nothing much larger sits one base from this clone, and base qualities are not available. This entry comes from a study of blood T cell repertoires in COVID-19 (dated by TCRdb to the early 2020s). Context from the whole study: Samples from collaborators originated in the United States, Italy and Spain and spanned both the acute and convalescent phases of COVID-19. The prospective study material was composed of cDNA or gDNA derived from T cells, B-cell-depleted T cells, or PBMCs. Subjects who had been exposed to COVID-19, were actively infected with it, or had recovered from it provided the deeply sampled blood TCRbeta repertoires that made up the dataset. The repertoires were released in a freely available public database meant as a resource for research on the immune response to SARS-CoV-2. The samples were drawn from the first 160 participants of the ongoing ImmuneRACE study and from about 1,200 subjects provided by 6 global collaborators. A de-identified subject ID, COVID-19 status, age in years and sex were almost always included in the sample metadata. Where available, HLA class I and class II types were taken from metadata supplied by the sample provider and were not determined by assay-based typing.

The CDR3, cysteine through phenylalanine, is 21 amino acids long. Just the 63-base CDR3 DNA is kept, in frame starting at base 1. CDR1 SGHVS and CDR2 FNYEAQ were looked up in the germline V gene. The trim is 4 bases for V and 1 base for J, with a gap of 28 bases between the germline ends. The investigation overall reported the following: How much clinical and demographic metadata was included differed by source and by participant, and the metadata was provided uncurated.

TCRbeta CDR3 regions were amplified from genomic DNA using the immunoSEQ Assay, a bias-controlled multiplex PCR. Concerning the study's data processing: The number of nucleated cells in each sample was estimated from the amplification of reference gene primers within the assay. To quantify the absolute abundance of each unique TCRbeta CDR3 rearrangement, sequence reads were collapsed and filtered. For each sample, productive Simpson clonality was calculated as the square root of Simpson's diversity index across productive rearrangements. TCRdb holds this immuneACCESS table with in-frame rearrangements only. Some clones are missing; in checked studies, unresolved V genes explain under half, and the rest has no known cause. The V and J calls and clone size were taken over from that table, and D and trimming were inferred from the DNA. A total of 200,000 to 250,000 clones appear in this sample, roughly four fifths of them only once. In total, the top ten clones hold less than 2.5% of the sample.

Whole blood was collected in K2EDTA tubes by collaborating institutions according to the institutions' own protocols. Collaborator samples were shipped for TCRbeta analysis as frozen whole blood, isolated PBMCs, or DNA extracted from either sample type. Sequenced input: peripheral blood. The receptor's source is an older woman with acute or convalescent COVID-19. The rearrangement combines TRBV7-6 with TRBJ1-4; the D gene is possibly TRBD1, with 6 bases matching. The CDR3 here reads CASSSRLGGELRFGTNEKLFF. The sequence in DNA is TGTGCCAGCAGCTCCCGGTTAGGGGGTGAACTTAGGTTTGGAACTAATGAAAAACTGTTTTTT.